This T cell receptor beta chain was documented in a study of blood T cells in healthy people across ages. CDR3 length equals 12 residues. The ends were cut back, 6 bases at V and 3 bases at J, with 12 bases in the middle. Germline V CDR1 and CDR2: DFQATT, SNEGSKA (reference sequence). Alongside a J-beta primer mix, a sample-barcoded 5' primer served in a second PCR lasting about 7 to 12 cycles. A 12-random-nucleotide template-switch adaptor tagged each cDNA molecule. Sequencing of every sample gave 2.5 million or more CDR3-containing paired-end reads. MiXCR was run by TCRdb on the 5' RACE reads, yielding one entry per CDR3 protein. This sample has some 760,000 distinct CDR3 sequences, with 25% found just once. The authors extracted at least 5 micrograms of total RNA per sample. These data were likewise used in another study, on T cells of mothers and their children. As that study records: Overlap ran slightly, non-significantly higher for related than unrelated mother-child pairs.

The chain is built from TRBV20-1 and TRBJ2-7; TRBD1 might be the D (6 bases). The sample taken for sequencing was blood. The TCR sequence derives from a boy aged 5-17 years in good health. The CDR3 region has the DNA TGCAGTGCCTCCCCGACAGGCTACGAGCAGTACTTC. Translated, it gives CSASPTGYEQYF.